These T cell receptor beta chains were read from a single sample in a study of blood T cell repertoires in COVID-19. Produced via immunoSEQ multiplex PCR; TCRdb's table is partial and in-frame only. This table holds around 58,000 clones, approximately 82% found once. Sequencing was done on a sample of peripheral blood. Receptors were obtained from a human donor in a cohort sampled during active COVID-19. Each CDR3 is given with its conserved first and last residue. D genes are given only for firm matches. Clone size is shown for a subset of rows, as once, few, many or a class of expanded clone.

length: 16; J: TRBJ1-2; D: .; V: TRBV10-3; size: .; CDR3: CAISALGGQQLYGYTF; DNA: TGTGCCATCAGTGCTTTAGGTGGACAGCAACTCTATGGCTACACCTTC
length: 14; J: TRBJ2-2; D: .; V: TRBV15; size: many; CDR3: CATSKGGGTGELFF; DNA: TGTGCCACCAGCAAAGGTGGCGGGACCGGGGAGCTGTTTTTT
length: 13; J: TRBJ1-5; D: .; V: TRBV7-2; size: .; CDR3: CASSLWRDQPQHF; DNA: TGTGCCAGCAGCTTGTGGCGGGACCAGCCCCAGCATTTT
length: 14; J: TRBJ1-5; D: .; V: TRBV7-2; size: .; CDR3: CASSLGNRDQPQHF; DNA: TGTGCCAGCAGCTTAGGGAACAGGGATCAGCCCCAGCATTTT
length: 16; J: TRBJ2-3; D: .; V: TRBV4-3; size: .; CDR3: CASSQSTGGGTDTQYF; DNA: TGCGCCAGCAGCCAATCTACCGGGGGTGGAACAGATACGCAGTATTTT
length: 15; J: TRBJ1-4; D: .; V: TRBV4-1; size: .; CDR3: CASSLVDRANEKLFF; DNA: TGCGCCAGCAGTTTGGTTGACAGAGCGAATGAAAAACTGTTTTTT
length: 15; J: TRBJ1-2; D: TRBD1; V: TRBV6-5; size: .; CDR3: CASRNRDRGGYGYTF; DNA: TGTGCCAGCAGAAATCGGGACAGGGGGGGCTATGGCTACACCTTC
length: 13; J: TRBJ1-1; D: .; V: TRBV7-8; size: .; CDR3: CASSLAGDTEAFF; DNA: TGTGCCAGCAGCTTAGCAGGGGACACTGAAGCTTTCTTT
length: 16; J: TRBJ1-3; D: .; V: TRBV4-2; size: .; CDR3: CASSHVDSNSGNTIYF; DNA: TGTGCCAGCAGCCATGTCGACAGCAACTCTGGAAACACCATATATTTT
length: 16; J: TRBJ2-7; D: TRBD1; V: TRBV7-8; size: .; CDR3: CASSLVDPGQGGEQYF; DNA: TGTGCCAGCAGCTTAGTTGACCCGGGACAGGGTGGTGAGCAGTACTTC
length: 15; J: TRBJ2-2; D: .; V: TRBV5-5; size: .; CDR3: CASSFQGASTGELFF; DNA: TGTGCCAGCAGCTTCCAGGGCGCGAGCACCGGGGAGCTGTTTTTT
length: 11; J: TRBJ2-1; D: .; V: TRBV6-6; size: .; CDR3: CASSARDEQFF; DNA: TGTGCCAGCAGTGCCCGGGATGAGCAGTTCTTC
length: 14; J: TRBJ2-3; D: .; V: TRBV6-5; size: .; CDR3: CASSPGLKADTQYF; DNA: TGTGCCAGCAGTCCCGGACTAAAAGCAGATACGCAGTATTTT
length: 18; J: TRBJ2-5; D: TRBD2; V: TRBV4-2; size: .; CDR3: CASSQEPGGTSGGETQYF; DNA: TGTGCCAGCAGCCAGGAACCGGGAGGAACTAGCGGGGGGGAGACCCAGTACTTC
length: 15; J: TRBJ1-2; D: TRBD1; V: TRBV5-6; size: .; CDR3: CASSLWTGLAYGYTF; DNA: TGTGCCAGCAGCCTGTGGACAGGGTTGGCCTATGGCTACACCTTC
length: 14; J: TRBJ2-5; D: .; V: TRBV18; size: .; CDR3: CASSQSLGAETQYF; DNA: TGTGCCAGCTCACAATCTCTAGGAGCTGAGACCCAGTACTTC
length: 15; J: TRBJ2-3; D: TRBD1; V: TRBV4-1; size: .; CDR3: CASSATGTGTDTQYF; DNA: TGCGCCAGCAGTGCGACCGGGACAGGAACAGATACGCAGTATTTT
length: 14; J: TRBJ1-2; D: TRBD1; V: TRBV10-3; size: .; CDR3: CAIRRTGANYGYTF; DNA: TGTGCCATCAGGCGGACAGGGGCCAACTATGGCTACACCTTC
length: 11; J: TRBJ1-1; D: .; V: TRBV7-8; size: .; CDR3: CASSYLGEAFF; DNA: TGTGCCAGCAGCTACCTGGGCGAAGCTTTCTTT
length: 16; J: TRBJ1-6; D: .; V: TRBV14; size: .; CDR3: CASSLALGSDNSPLHF; DNA: TGTGCCAGCAGCCTGGCTCTTGGCAGCGATAATTCACCCCTCCACTTT
length: 15; J: TRBJ1-1; D: TRBD1; V: TRBV18; size: .; CDR3: CASSPPGQLNTEAFF; DNA: TGTGCCAGCTCACCACCGGGACAGTTGAACACTGAAGCTTTCTTT
length: 16; J: TRBJ1-2; D: TRBD1; V: TRBV30; size: .; CDR3: CAWRGKGQGFVYGYTF; DNA: TGTGCCTGGAGAGGGAAGGGACAGGGGTTTGTGTATGGCTACACCTTC
length: 14; J: TRBJ1-1; D: TRBD1; V: TRBV6-5; size: .; CDR3: CASSSPGTGGWAFF; DNA: TGTGCCAGCAGTAGTCCCGGGACAGGGGGTTGGGCTTTCTTT
length: 18; J: TRBJ2-1; D: TRBD2; V: TRBV27; size: .; CDR3: CASSSYLAGGRNYNEQFF; DNA: TGTGCCAGCAGTTCGTATCTAGCGGGGGGACGAAACTACAATGAGCAGTTCTTC
length: 15; J: TRBJ2-5; D: TRBD2; V: TRBV20-1; size: .; CDR3: CSASPSGGAGETQYF; DNA: TGCAGTGCTAGTCCCAGCGGGGGGGCGGGAGAGACCCAGTACTTC
length: 14; J: TRBJ2-1; D: .; V: TRBV6-4; size: .; CDR3: CASRLDSSYNEQFF; DNA: TGTGCCAGCAGATTAGACAGCTCCTACAATGAGCAGTTCTTC
length: 16; J: TRBJ1-5; D: .; V: TRBV6-5; size: few; CDR3: CASSFYSQDSNQPQHF; DNA: TGTGCCAGCAGTTTCTACAGTCAGGATAGCAATCAGCCCCAGCATTTT
length: 14; J: TRBJ2-1; D: .; V: TRBV4-3; size: .; CDR3: CASSPQLGYNEQFF; DNA: TGCGCCAGCAGCCCTCAACTAGGTTACAATGAGCAGTTCTTC
length: 15; J: TRBJ2-3; D: .; V: TRBV27; size: once; CDR3: CASSLRGRSTDTQYF; DNA: TGTGCCAGCAGTTTAAGGGGCCGAAGCACAGATACGCAGTATTTT
length: 14; J: TRBJ1-2; D: .; V: TRBV6-5; size: .; CDR3: CASRDLQGRYGYTF; DNA: TGTGCCAGCAGGGACCTGCAGGGGCGCTATGGCTACACCTTC
length: 15; J: TRBJ2-3; D: .; V: TRBV3-1/TRBV3-2; size: .; CDR3: CASSQVRLLGDTQYF; DNA: TGTGCCAGCAGCCAAGTGCGACTACTCGGTGATACGCAGTATTTT
length: 14; J: TRBJ2-3; D: TRBD2; V: TRBV6-5; size: .; CDR3: CASPTSGGPDTQYF; DNA: TGTGCCAGCCCGACTAGCGGGGGGCCAGATACGCAGTATTTT
length: 15; J: TRBJ1-4; D: .; V: TRBV7-9; size: once; CDR3: CASSPQAATNEKLFF; DNA: TGTGCCAGCAGCCCTCAAGCTGCAACTAATGAAAAACTGTTTTTT
length: 13; J: TRBJ1-1; D: .; V: TRBV5-4; size: many; CDR3: CASSLTGNTEAFF; DNA: TGTGCCAGCAGCTTGACAGGGAACACTGAAGCTTTCTTT
length: 14; J: TRBJ2-7; D: .; V: TRBV7-6; size: .; CDR3: CASSPRTGDGEQYF; DNA: TGTGCCAGCAGCCCTAGGACGGGGGATGGGGAGCAGTACTTC
length: 16; J: TRBJ2-6; D: TRBD2; V: TRBV4-3; size: .; CDR3: CASSLYGGAGANVLTF; DNA: TGCGCCAGCAGCCTTTATGGGGGGGCTGGGGCCAACGTCCTGACTTTC
length: 16; J: TRBJ1-2; D: .; V: TRBV18; size: .; CDR3: CASSPQAGAMNYGYTF; DNA: TGTGCCAGCTCACCTCAGGCAGGGGCTATGAACTATGGCTACACCTTC
length: 14; J: TRBJ1-6; D: .; V: TRBV7-9; size: few; CDR3: CASSLVDSSSPLHF; DNA: TGTGCCAGCAGCTTAGTAGACAGCTCCTCACCCCTCCACTTT
length: 13; J: TRBJ1-1; D: .; V: TRBV27; size: .; CDR3: CASSPQGNTEAFF; DNA: TGTGCCAGCAGTCCACAGGGAAACACTGAAGCTTTCTTT
length: 14; J: TRBJ1-2; D: .; V: TRBV5-1; size: .; CDR3: CASSSPTENYGYTF; DNA: TGCGCCAGCAGCTCGCCGACGGAGAACTATGGCTACACCTTC
length: 15; J: TRBJ1-5; D: TRBD1; V: TRBV19; size: .; CDR3: CASTARQGDNQPQHF; DNA: TGTGCCAGTACCGCGAGACAGGGGGACAATCAGCCCCAGCATTTT
length: 14; J: TRBJ2-3; D: .; V: TRBV6-5; size: .; CDR3: CASSHQDSTDTQYF; DNA: TGTGCCAGCAGTCATCAGGACTCCACAGATACGCAGTATTTT
length: 15; J: TRBJ2-1; D: .; V: TRBV7-2; size: .; CDR3: CASSLAFLGGNEQFF; DNA: TGTGCCAGCAGCTTAGCGTTTCTGGGGGGAAATGAGCAGTTCTTC
length: 11; J: TRBJ1-1; D: .; V: TRBV20-1; size: .; CDR3: CSARGPDEAFF; DNA: TGCAGTGCTAGGGGGCCGGATGAAGCTTTCTTT
length: 14; J: TRBJ1-2; D: TRBD1; V: TRBV2; size: .; CDR3: CASSEQGVRGGYTF; DNA: TGTGCCAGCAGTGAACAGGGGGTTAGAGGTGGCTACACCTTC